A selection of T cell receptor beta chains follows, all from one sample in a study of blood T cell repertoires in COVID-19. Sequencing used immunoSEQ multiplex PCR; TCRdb keeps in-frame clones, though not all of them. This sample has 360,000 or so clones, with roughly 87% found just once. Sequencing input: PBMCs or T cells enriched from blood (not recorded which). The receptors shown here come from a woman in her twenties or thirties who had recovered from COVID-19. Each CDR3 is given with its conserved first and last residue. A D gene is named only where the DNA matches it firmly. Where a row states a size, it is once, few, many or the class of an expanded clone; other rows omit it.

length	D	V	J	size	DNA	CDR3
17	TRBD1	TRBV28	TRBJ1-5	-	TGTGCCAGCAGTTCCTCGGGACAGGGTTGGGTCAATCAGCCCCAGCATTTT	CASSSSGQGWVNQPQHF
19	TRBD2	TRBV11-2	TRBJ2-1	-	TGTGCCAGCAGCTTGGCCAATTTAGCGGGGAGTGGGTTCTACAATGAGCAGTTCTTC	CASSLANLAGSGFYNEQFF
14	TRBD1	TRBV28	TRBJ1-6	-	TGTGCCAGCACCAGGGACAGGGTGAATTCACCCCTCCACTTT	CASTRDRVNSPLHF
15	TRBD2	TRBV2	TRBJ2-1	few	TGTGCCAGCAGGGCGACTAGCGGGGTTTACAATGAGCAGTTCTTC	CASRATSGVYNEQFF
16	-	TRBV4-1	TRBJ1-3	-	TGCGCCAGCAGCTTAGGCGAGGGATCCGCTGGAAACACCATATATTTT	CASSLGEGSAGNTIYF
16	TRBD2	TRBV7-8	TRBJ2-1	-	TGTGCCAGCAGCTTAAGGCGGGGGGGCGTTAAAAATGAGCAGTTCTTC	CASSLRRGGVKNEQFF
14	-	TRBV2	TRBJ1-1	-	TGTGCCAGCAGTGAAGGACAGACGAACACTGAAGCTTTCTTT	CASSEGQTNTEAFF
12	-	TRBV19	TRBJ2-3	-	TGTGCCAGTAGTATTCAGGCAGATACGCAGTATTTT	CASSIQADTQYF
13	-	TRBV19	TRBJ1-2	-	TGTGCCAGTAGCCAAGGACAGTTCTATGGCTACACCTTC	CASSQGQFYGYTF
13	-	TRBV6-5	TRBJ1-2	few	TGTGCCAGCTTACAGGGTATACTCTATGGCTACACCTTC	CASLQGILYGYTF
15	TRBD1	TRBV5-6	TRBJ2-1	-	TGTGCCAGCAGCTTGAGGGACAGGGGGAACAATGAGCAGTTCTTC	CASSLRDRGNNEQFF
15	TRBD1	TRBV13	TRBJ1-2	once	TGTGCCAGCAGCTTTTTACAGGGGGCGCATGGTGGCTACACCTTC	CASSFLQGAHGGYTF
14	-	TRBV6-5	TRBJ2-1	-	TGTGCCAGCAGGGAGGGGGCGGTGGACAATGAGCAGTTCTTC	CASREGAVDNEQFF
11	-	TRBV19	TRBJ1-1	few	TGTGCCAGTAGAGGGGCAACTGAAGCTTTCTTT	CASRGATEAFF
16	-	TRBV19	TRBJ1-6	-	TGTGCCAGTAGTATAGTGGAGAGCTCCTATAATTCACCCCTCCACTTT	CASSIVESSYNSPLHF
14	TRBD1	TRBV18	TRBJ1-1	-	TGTGCCAGCTCCGGGGGACAGAGGAACACTGAAGCTTTCTTT	CASSGGQRNTEAFF
17	-	TRBV27	TRBJ2-5	-	TGTGCCAGCAGTCCCCGCATCTGGACAGTCGAGGTGGAGACCCAGTACTTC	CASSPRIWTVEVETQYF
13	TRBD1	TRBV4-1	TRBJ1-1	-	TGCGCCAGCAGTTCCAACAGGGGTACTGAAGCTTTCTTT	CASSSNRGTEAFF
15	-	TRBV7-2	TRBJ1-5	few	TGTGCCAGCAGCCGTATGGTAGGGGTCGGGCAGCCCCAGCATTTT	CASSRMVGVGQPQHF
14	-	TRBV18	TRBJ2-3	-	TGTGCCAGCTCACCACATGCTAGCGCAGATACGCAGTATTTT	CASSPHASADTQYF
20	TRBD1	TRBV28	TRBJ1-6	-	TGTGCCAGCAGTACCTATCTGGGACAGGGGGCATCTTCCTATAATTCACCCCTCCACTTT	CASSTYLGQGASSYNSPLHF